The rows below give T cell receptor beta chains drawn from one sample of a study of T cell responses to AZD1222 COVID-19 vaccine. Clones were sequenced by immunoSEQ multiplex PCR, and TCRdb holds only the in-frame ones, with some missing. The table includes 95,000 to 110,000 clones, about 90% detected once. The material was peripheral blood, obtained on day 0 of AZD1222 vaccination. The receptor source for this set is an adult in good health. Both conserved end residues are part of each CDR3. A D gene is named only where the DNA matches it firmly. Clone size is not always given. Where it is, it says once, few, many or a class for expanded clones.

D gene	clone size	V gene	J gene	CDR3 protein	CDR3 DNA
NA	NA	TRBV6-5	TRBJ1-1	CASKRNKNGEKGAFF	TGTGCCAGCAAGCGAAACAAGAACGGGGAAAAGGGGGCTTTCTTT
NA	NA	TRBV7-9	TRBJ1-4	CASSLRAAEKLFF	TGTGCCAGCAGCTTGCGTGCCGCTGAAAAACTGTTTTTT
TRBD2	NA	TRBV5-1	TRBJ2-7	CASSQTSGDFYEQYF	TGCGCCAGCAGCCAAACTAGCGGTGACTTCTACGAGCAGTACTTC
NA	NA	TRBV6-2/TRBV6-3	TRBJ2-7	CASSRTGSGTYEQYF	TGTGCCAGCAGTAGGACTGGGAGTGGGACCTACGAGCAGTACTTC
NA	NA	TRBV19	TRBJ1-1	CASSIGTANTEAFF	TGTGCCAGTAGTATAGGTACAGCGAACACTGAAGCTTTCTTT
NA	NA	TRBV15	TRBJ1-1	CATSRDKGTNTEAFF	TGTGCCACCAGCAGAGATAAAGGAACGAACACTGAAGCTTTCTTT
TRBD1	NA	TRBV28	TRBJ1-2	CASSVVPGTGKANYGYTF	TGTGCCAGCAGTGTCGTCCCCGGGACAGGGAAAGCTAACTATGGCTACACCTTC
NA	NA	TRBV18	TRBJ1-5	CASSPQGYNQPQHF	TGTGCCAGCTCACCACAGGGTTACAATCAGCCCCAGCATTTT
TRBD2	NA	TRBV7-9	TRBJ2-7	CASSLVTGGSYEQYF	TGTGCCAGCAGCTTAGTTACGGGGGGCTCCTACGAGCAGTACTTC
TRBD1	NA	TRBV18	TRBJ1-1	CASSPKNRDRNTEAFF	TGTGCCAGCTCACCTAAAAATCGGGACAGGAACACTGAAGCTTTCTTT
NA	NA	TRBV28	TRBJ1-2	CATQGGQNYGYTF	TGTGCCACCCAGGGCGGACAGAACTATGGCTACACCTTC
NA	NA	TRBV27	TRBJ2-7	CASSLYDRRQTQYF	TGTGCCAGCAGTTTATACGACAGGAGACAAACTCAGTACTTC
NA	NA	TRBV2	TRBJ2-7	CASSEGGTSTYEQYF	TGTGCCAGCAGTGAAGGGGGGACATCAACCTACGAGCAGTACTTC
NA	NA	TRBV24-1	TRBJ1-5	CATMRGVGQPQHF	TGTGCCACCATGAGGGGGGTGGGGCAGCCCCAGCATTTT
NA	NA	TRBV6-1	TRBJ2-3	CASSESGGPSTDTQYF	TGTGCCAGCAGTGAAAGTGGCGGGCCGAGCACAGATACGCAGTATTTT
TRBD1	NA	TRBV5-1	TRBJ1-1	CASNPRQGARNTEAFF	TGCGCCAGCAATCCGAGACAGGGGGCGCGGAACACTGAAGCTTTCTTT
NA	once	TRBV7-8	TRBJ2-7	CASSLSRVSYEQYF	TGTGCCAGCAGCTTGTCGCGGGTATCCTACGAGCAGTACTTC
TRBD1	NA	TRBV27	TRBJ1-4	CASSTYRGRDEKLFF	TGTGCCAGCAGTACCTACAGGGGGCGTGATGAAAAACTGTTTTTT
NA	NA	TRBV3-1/TRBV3-2	TRBJ2-4	CASSLLGGGTKNIQYF	TGTGCCAGCAGCCTCCTGGGGGGCGGGACCAAAAACATTCAGTACTTC
NA	NA	TRBV6-2/TRBV6-3	TRBJ2-2	CASSYENGSHTGELFF	TGTGCCAGCAGTTACGAGAACGGGAGCCACACCGGGGAGCTGTTTTTT
TRBD1	few	TRBV30	TRBJ2-5	CAWGLGQGATQYF	TGTGCCTGGGGCCTGGGGCAGGGGGCTACCCAGTACTTC
NA	NA	TRBV29-1	TRBJ1-2	CSVADGANYGYTF	TGCAGCGTCGCGGACGGAGCTAACTATGGCTACACCTTC
NA	NA	TRBV5-4	TRBJ2-2	CASSLGGFRGNTGELFF	TGTGCCAGCAGCCTTGGAGGTTTTCGAGGGAACACCGGGGAGCTGTTTTTT
NA	NA	TRBV30	TRBJ1-3	CAWSVGWPGRSSGNTIYF	TGTGCCTGGAGCGTGGGGTGGCCGGGACGCAGCTCTGGAAACACCATATATTTT
NA	NA	TRBV7-3	TRBJ2-6	CASSLVSSGANVLTF	TGTGCCAGCAGCTTAGTGAGCTCTGGGGCCAACGTCCTGACTTTC
NA	few	TRBV19	TRBJ1-6	CASSSIAGANSPLHF	TGTGCCAGTTCATCCATCGCAGGGGCCAATTCACCCCTCCACTTT
TRBD1	NA	TRBV6-2/TRBV6-3	TRBJ2-3	CASSYGTGPMSTDTQYF	TGTGCCAGCAGTTACGGGACAGGCCCGATGAGCACAGATACGCAGTATTTT
TRBD1	NA	TRBV18	TRBJ1-1	CASSPGTGAEAFF	TGTGCCAGCTCGCCAGGGACAGGGGCTGAAGCTTTCTTT
NA	NA	TRBV28	TRBJ1-1	CASSPRDLVFF	TGTGCCAGCAGTCCCCGGGACCTGGTATTCTTT
TRBD1	NA	TRBV9	TRBJ2-1	CASSPGQGVNEQFF	TGTGCCAGCAGCCCCGGACAGGGGGTCAATGAGCAGTTCTTC
NA	NA	TRBV5-5	TRBJ1-6	CASSWYGSSYNSPLHF	TGTGCCAGCAGCTGGTATGGCAGCTCCTATAATTCACCCCTCCACTTT
NA	NA	TRBV2	TRBJ2-7	CASSSRYEQYF	TGTGCCAGCAGTTCTAGGTACGAGCAGTACTTC
NA	NA	TRBV28	TRBJ2-2	CASRTVNTGELFF	TGTGCCAGCAGGACAGTAAACACCGGGGAGCTGTTTTTT
TRBD1	NA	TRBV20-1	TRBJ2-7	CSASPGTGGWEQYF	TGCAGTGCTAGTCCCGGGACAGGGGGCTGGGAGCAGTACTTC
NA	NA	TRBV29-1	TRBJ2-5	CSVEVQLETQYF	TGCAGCGTTGAAGTTCAGCTTGAGACCCAGTACTTC
TRBD2	NA	TRBV11-2	TRBJ2-2	CASSATSVGELFF	TGTGCCAGCAGCGCTACTAGCGTTGGGGAGCTGTTTTTT
NA	NA	TRBV2	TRBJ1-5	CASSDQVGNQPQHF	TGTGCCAGCAGTGATCAGGTAGGGAATCAGCCCCAGCATTTT
TRBD1	NA	TRBV7-2	TRBJ1-2	CASSFPGQGDYGYTF	TGTGCCAGCAGCTTTCCGGGACAGGGCGACTATGGCTACACCTTC
TRBD1	NA	TRBV3-1/TRBV3-2	TRBJ1-4	CASSRRAGGNEKLFF	TGTGCCAGCAGCCGCAGGGCAGGGGGCAATGAAAAACTGTTTTTT
TRBD1	NA	TRBV13	TRBJ2-6	CASSVSGGGGANVLTF	TGTGCCAGCAGCGTATCAGGGGGCGGTGGGGCCAACGTCCTGACTTTC